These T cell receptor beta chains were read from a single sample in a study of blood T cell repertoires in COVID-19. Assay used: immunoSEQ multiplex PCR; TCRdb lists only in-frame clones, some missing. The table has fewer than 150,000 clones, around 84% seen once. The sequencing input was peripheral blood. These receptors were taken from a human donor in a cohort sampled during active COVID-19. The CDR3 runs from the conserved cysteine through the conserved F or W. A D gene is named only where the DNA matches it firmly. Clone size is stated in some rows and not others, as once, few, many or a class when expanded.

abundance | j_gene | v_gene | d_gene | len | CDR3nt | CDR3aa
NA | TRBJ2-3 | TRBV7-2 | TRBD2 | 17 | TGTGCCAGCAGCTTAGGTGGGACGGGGGGGCCGGCAGATACGCAGTATTTT | CASSLGGTGGPADTQYF
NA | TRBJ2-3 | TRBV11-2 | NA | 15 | TGTGCCAGCAGGTACGGAGGGACTGGAACAGATACGCAGTATTTT | CASRYGGTGTDTQYF
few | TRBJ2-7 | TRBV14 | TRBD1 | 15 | TGTGCCAGCAGCCGCCAAAGGACAGGGTCGGGAGAGCAGTACTTC | CASSRQRTGSGEQYF
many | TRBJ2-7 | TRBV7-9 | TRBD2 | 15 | TGTGCCAGCAGCCCCACTAGCGGGGGGTTCTACGAGCAGTACTTC | CASSPTSGGFYEQYF
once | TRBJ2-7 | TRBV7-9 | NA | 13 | TGTGCCAGCACCCCGCCCGGGTCCTACGAGCAGTACTTC | CASTPPGSYEQYF
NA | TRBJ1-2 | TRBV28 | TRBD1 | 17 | TGTGCCAGCAGTCCAGGACCGGGACAGGAGCTGGTCGGAGGCTACACCTTC | CASSPGPGQELVGGYTF
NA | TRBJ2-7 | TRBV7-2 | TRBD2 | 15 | TGTGCCAGCAGCTTTAGGACTAGCGGGGGAGGGGTGCAGTACTTC | CASSFRTSGGGVQYF
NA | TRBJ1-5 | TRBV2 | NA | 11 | TGTGCCAGCAGTGAAAGGGGGCCCCAGCATTTT | CASSERGPQHF
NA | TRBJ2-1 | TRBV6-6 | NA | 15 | TGTGCCAGCAGTTTCGGTTCACCCACCTACAATGAGCAGTTCTTC | CASSFGSPTYNEQFF
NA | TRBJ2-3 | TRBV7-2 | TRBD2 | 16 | TGTGCCAGCAGCTTACGTTCTAGCGGATCCACAGATACGCAGTATTTT | CASSLRSSGSTDTQYF
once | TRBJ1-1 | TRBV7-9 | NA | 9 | TGTGCCAGCAGCTCCAGGGGCTTCTTT | CASSSRGFF
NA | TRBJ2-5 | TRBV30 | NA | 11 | TGTGCCTGGACGGAGGGAGAGACCCAGTACTTC | CAWTEGETQYF
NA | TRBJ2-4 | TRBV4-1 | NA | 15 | TGCGCCAGCAGCCAAGTAGAGGGCCAAGCAGGCATTCAGTACTTC | CASSQVEGQAGIQYF
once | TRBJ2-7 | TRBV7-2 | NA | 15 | TGTGCCAGCAGCGCGCGTCTAAGCGGAGTCTACGAGCAGTACTTC | CASSARLSGVYEQYF
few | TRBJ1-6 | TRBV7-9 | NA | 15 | TGTGCCAGCAGCCCTACGCTGCCTATAGATTCACCCCTCCACTTT | CASSPTLPIDSPLHF